The rows below give T cell receptor beta chains drawn from one sample of a study of beta chain features in type 1 diabetes. Profiling relied on immunoSEQ multiplex PCR, and the TCRdb table lists in-frame clones only, not all of them. This sample carries about 230,000 clones, 9% to 10% of them seen once, and the ten largest clones take approximately 0.03%. Sequenced input: naive CD4+ T cells from blood. The source of these receptors is a woman between 18 and 30 years old in good health. Each CDR3 is given with its conserved first and last residue. A D gene is named only where the DNA matches it firmly. Some rows have no size entry. The others give once, few or many, or a class for an expanded clone.

clone_size	d_call	j_call	v_call	cdr3_length	cdr3_aa	cdr3_nt
few	TRBD2	TRBJ2-7	TRBV5-1	18	CASSLYSGRAKGSYEQYF	TGCGCCAGCAGCTTGTACAGCGGGAGGGCCAAGGGGTCCTACGAGCAGTACTTC
few	TRBD1	TRBJ2-7	TRBV5-1	14	CASSSPGQTYEQYF	TGCGCCAGCAGCTCACCGGGACAGACCTACGAGCAGTACTTC
few	TRBD2	TRBJ2-7	TRBV6-6	16	CASSSSGRRSYYEQYF	TGTGCCAGCAGTTCTAGCGGGAGGCGTTCGTACTACGAGCAGTACTTC
NA	TRBD1	TRBJ2-3	TRBV28	16	CASRDRGRGDTDTQYF	TGTGCCAGTCGGGACAGGGGACGGGGGGACACAGATACGCAGTATTTT
NA	NA	TRBJ1-2	TRBV5-1	15	CASSPGQSIQYGYTF	TGCGCCAGCAGCCCCGGACAGTCGATACAGTATGGCTACACCTTC
NA	TRBD1	TRBJ1-6	TRBV5-1	14	CASSSDRRNSPLHF	TGCGCCAGCAGCTCGGACAGGCGAAATTCACCCCTCCACTTT
NA	NA	TRBJ1-6	TRBV6-5	15	CASRIGVLDNSPLHF	TGTGCCAGCAGGATCGGAGTCCTCGATAATTCACCCCTCCACTTT
NA	TRBD2	TRBJ2-1	TRBV28	16	CASSPRLALSYNEQFF	TGTGCCAGCAGTCCAAGACTAGCGCTTTCCTACAATGAGCAGTTCTTC
few	NA	TRBJ2-1	TRBV5-1	16	CASSLVGQGGFGEQFF	TGCGCCAGCAGCTTGGTTGGGCAGGGGGGTTTCGGTGAGCAGTTCTTC
few	TRBD1	TRBJ1-4	TRBV18	15	CASSPMGQFNEKLFF	TGTGCCAGCTCACCCATGGGACAGTTTAATGAAAAACTGTTTTTT
NA	NA	TRBJ1-6	TRBV18	16	CASSPGGLAVNSPLHF	TGTGCCAGCTCACCTGGGGGTTTAGCGGTCAATTCACCCCTCCACTTT
few	TRBD2	TRBJ2-3	TRBV6-1	19	CASSGKTSGRARRSDTQYF	TGTGCCAGCAGTGGAAAGACTAGCGGGAGGGCCAGAAGATCAGATACGCAGTATTTT
NA	NA	TRBJ2-7	TRBV15	14	CATSRAPGRYEQYF	TGTGCCACCAGCAGAGCCCCGGGGAGGTACGAGCAGTACTTC
NA	TRBD1	TRBJ1-2	TRBV18	15	CASSPVGTGEYGYTF	TGTGCCAGCTCACCAGTGGGGACAGGGGAATATGGCTACACCTTC
few	NA	TRBJ1-2	TRBV20-1	11	CSSPTYYGYTF	TGCAGTTCCCCCACCTATTATGGCTACACCTTC
few	NA	TRBJ2-7	TRBV18	14	CASSPPTGAYEQYF	TGTGCCAGCTCACCACCTACGGGGGCCTACGAGCAGTACTTC
few	TRBD1	TRBJ2-7	TRBV5-1	13	CASSSGQGSPQYF	TGCGCCAGCAGCTCCGGACAGGGTAGTCCGCAATACTTC
few	NA	TRBJ2-5	TRBV18	13	CASSPWGRETQYF	TGTGCCAGCTCACCATGGGGGCGAGAGACCCAGTACTTC
NA	TRBD2	TRBJ2-1	TRBV5-4	14	CASSSSGTRVEQFF	TGTGCCAGCAGCTCCTCCGGGACTAGGGTTGAGCAGTTCTTC
few	NA	TRBJ2-2	TRBV23-1	16	CASSHLNRVNTGELFF	TGCGCCAGCAGTCACTTAAACAGGGTAAACACCGGGGAGCTGTTTTTT
few	NA	TRBJ2-5	TRBV15	16	CATSRDLGGYQETQYF	TGTGCCACCAGCAGAGATCTTGGCGGGTACCAAGAGACCCAGTACTTC
many	NA	TRBJ2-6	TRBV29-1	14	CSVAPRSGANVLTF	TGCAGCGTTGCCCCTCGGTCTGGGGCCAACGTCCTGACTTTC
few	NA	TRBJ2-7	TRBV6-5	14	CASSYSPRGYEQYF	TGTGCCAGCAGTTACTCTCCCAGGGGCTACGAGCAGTACTTC
few	NA	TRBJ2-6	TRBV5-6	17	CASSLVQKASGANVLTF	TGTGCCAGCAGCTTGGTACAGAAGGCCTCTGGGGCCAACGTCCTGACTTTC
few	NA	TRBJ1-4	TRBV4-2	16	CASSQSRRGTNEKLFF	TGTGCCAGCAGCCAAAGCCGGAGGGGAACTAATGAAAAACTGTTTTTT
few	TRBD2	TRBJ2-1	TRBV10-3	15	CAITDTSGRANEQFF	TGTGCCATCACCGACACTAGCGGGAGGGCCAATGAGCAGTTCTTC
NA	TRBD1	TRBJ2-3	TRBV27	14	CASSRDRSTDTQYF	TGTGCCAGCAGTCGGGACAGATCCACAGATACGCAGTATTTT
NA	NA	TRBJ1-1	TRBV5-1	13	CASSSRGNTEAFF	TGCGCCAGCAGCTCCCGAGGGAACACTGAAGCTTTCTTT
few	TRBD2	TRBJ2-1	TRBV5-1	15	CASSLALAGGNEQFF	TGCGCCAGCAGCTTGGCCCTAGCGGGAGGGAATGAGCAGTTCTTC
NA	TRBD2	TRBJ2-5	TRBV5-1	13	CASSFGGEETQYF	TGCGCCAGCAGCTTCGGGGGGGAGGAGACCCAGTACTTC
NA	TRBD1	TRBJ1-3	TRBV4-1	17	CASSQGAGQGRGNTIYF	TGCGCCAGCAGCCAAGGGGCGGGACAGGGAAGGGGAAACACCATATATTTT
many	NA	TRBJ1-1	TRBV18	15	CASSPWEDLGTEAFF	TGTGCCAGCTCACCATGGGAGGACCTGGGGACTGAAGCTTTCTTT
few	TRBD1	TRBJ2-1	TRBV10-3	14	CAISGDRGYNEQFF	TGTGCCATCAGTGGGGACAGGGGCTACAATGAGCAGTTCTTC
few	NA	TRBJ2-7	TRBV4-1	15	CASSQVSQAHYEQYF	TGCGCCAGCAGCCAAGTTTCGCAGGCGCACTACGAGCAGTACTTC
few	TRBD2	TRBJ2-3	TRBV7-2	18	CASRSGGTSGYSTDTQYF	TGTGCCAGCAGGTCAGGCGGGACTAGCGGGTACAGCACAGATACGCAGTATTTT
NA	NA	TRBJ2-3	TRBV19	15	CASSRAGQSTDTQYF	TGTGCCAGTAGTCGCGCGGGACAGTCCACAGATACGCAGTATTTT
NA	NA	TRBJ2-2	TRBV30	15	CAWSPVSANTGELFF	TGTGCCTGGAGTCCCGTATCCGCGAACACCGGGGAGCTGTTTTTT
NA	TRBD2	TRBJ2-3	TRBV5-4	16	CASTRLAPTSTDTQYF	TGTGCCAGCACCCGACTAGCGCCTACTAGCACAGATACGCAGTATTTT
once	NA	TRBJ1-3	TRBV6-1	13	CASGESSGNTIYF	TGTGCCAGCGGTGAGTCATCTGGAAACACCATATATTTT
few	TRBD1	TRBJ2-1	TRBV19	13	CASSRTGSNEQFF	TGTGCCAGTAGCCGGACAGGGAGCAATGAGCAGTTCTTC
few	TRBD2	TRBJ2-3	TRBV19	16	CASSASGGLPTDTQYF	TGTGCCAGTAGTGCTAGCGGGGGGTTACCCACAGATACGCAGTATTTT
NA	TRBD1	TRBJ2-3	TRBV5-1	14	CASSWTGSTDTQYF	TGCGCCAGCAGCTGGACAGGGAGCACAGATACGCAGTATTTT
few	NA	TRBJ2-7	TRBV11-2	14	CASSLTGSYGEQYF	TGTGCCAGCAGCTTAACAGGTAGCTACGGCGAGCAGTACTTC
NA	NA	TRBJ2-7	TRBV21-1	17	CASSKEGDQRGEYEQYF	TGTGCCAGCAGCAAAGAGGGGGACCAAAGAGGGGAGTACGAGCAGTACTTC
many	TRBD1	TRBJ1-2	TRBV7-9	14	CASSRGTGDYGYTF	TGTGCCAGCAGCAGAGGGACAGGGGACTATGGCTACACCTTC